This T cell receptor beta chain was retrieved from a study of response to subunit inactivated influenza vaccine. This CDR3 is built from 13 residues. Per germline, CDR1 MGHRA and CDR2 YSYEKL. Using its own MiXCR run on the RT-PCR reads, TCRdb lists one record per CDR3 protein. The sample holds about 190,000 distinct CDR3 sequences, roughly an eighth seen once. Notes on this clonotype: This may arise from a read error, as a much more abundant clone is one base away.

The TCR was taken from a man aged 50-60 years who received an inactivated influenza vaccine. Sample: CD8+ T cells sorted from PBMCs, taken around 5 days after vaccination. The chain carries TRBV4-1 and TRBJ2-7; no reliable D call. The CDR3 DNA reads as TGCCCCAGCAGCCAAGATCTCGTCTACGAGCAGTACTTC. Amino acid sequence: CPSSQDLVYEQYF.